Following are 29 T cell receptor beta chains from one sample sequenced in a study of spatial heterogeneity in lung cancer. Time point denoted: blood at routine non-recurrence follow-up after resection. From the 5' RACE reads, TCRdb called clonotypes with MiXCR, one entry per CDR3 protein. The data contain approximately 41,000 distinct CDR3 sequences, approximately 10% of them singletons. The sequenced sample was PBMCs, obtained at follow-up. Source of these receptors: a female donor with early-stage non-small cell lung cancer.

CDR3 in amino acids: CASSQLLYEQYF. The CDR3 region has the DNA TGTGCCAGCAGTCAGCTCCTCTACGAGCAGTACTTC. The chain uses TRBV12-3 or TRBV12-4 and TRBJ2-7; D is uncertain. V lost 5 bases to trimming and J lost 3 bases, with 8 bases between them. The CDR3 is made up of 12 amino acids.

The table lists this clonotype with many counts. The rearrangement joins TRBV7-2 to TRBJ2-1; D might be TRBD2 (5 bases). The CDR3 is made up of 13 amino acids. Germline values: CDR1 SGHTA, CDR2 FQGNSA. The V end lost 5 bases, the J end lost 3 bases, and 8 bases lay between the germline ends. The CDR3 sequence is CASSPGDYNEQFF. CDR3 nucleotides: TGTGCCAGCAGCCCCGGGGACTACAATGAGCAGTTCTTC.

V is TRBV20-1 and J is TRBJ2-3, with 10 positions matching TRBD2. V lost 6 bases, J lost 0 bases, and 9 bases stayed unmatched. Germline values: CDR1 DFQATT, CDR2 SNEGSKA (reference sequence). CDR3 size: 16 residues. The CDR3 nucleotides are TGCAGTGCCCCCAGACTAGCGGGCCGAAGCACAGATACGCAGTATTTT. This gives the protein CSAPRLAGRSTDTQYF.

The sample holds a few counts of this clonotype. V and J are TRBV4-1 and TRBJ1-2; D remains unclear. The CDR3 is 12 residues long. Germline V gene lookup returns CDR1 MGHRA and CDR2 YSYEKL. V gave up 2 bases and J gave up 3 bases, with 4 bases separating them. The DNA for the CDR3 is TGCGCCAGCAGCCAACCTGACTATGGCTACACCTTC. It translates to CASSQPDYGYTF.

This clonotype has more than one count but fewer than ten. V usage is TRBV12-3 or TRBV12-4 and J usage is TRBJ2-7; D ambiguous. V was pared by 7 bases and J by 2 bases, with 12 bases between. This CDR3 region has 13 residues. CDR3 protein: CASTRVGPYEQYF. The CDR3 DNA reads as TGTGCCAGCACCCGGGTTGGCCCCTACGAGCAGTACTTC.

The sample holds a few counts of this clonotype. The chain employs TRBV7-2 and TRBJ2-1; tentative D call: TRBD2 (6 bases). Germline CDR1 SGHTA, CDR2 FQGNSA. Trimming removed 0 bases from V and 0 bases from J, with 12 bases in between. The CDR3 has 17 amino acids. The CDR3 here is CASSLASVGSSYNEQFF. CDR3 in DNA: TGTGCCAGCAGCTTAGCGTCTGTCGGGAGCTCCTACAATGAGCAGTTCTTC. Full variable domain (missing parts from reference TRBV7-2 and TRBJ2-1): GAGVSQSPSNKVTEKGKDVELRCDPISGHTALYWYRQSLGQGLEFLIYFQGNSAPDKSGLPSDRFSAERTGGSVSTLTIQRTQQEDSAVYLCASSLASVGSSYNEQFFGPGTRLTVL.

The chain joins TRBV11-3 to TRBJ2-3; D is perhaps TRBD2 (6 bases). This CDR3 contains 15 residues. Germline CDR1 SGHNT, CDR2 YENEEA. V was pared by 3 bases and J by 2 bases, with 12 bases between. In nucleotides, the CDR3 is TGTGCCAGCAGCTTGGGCAGCGGGTCCACAGATACGCAGTATTTT. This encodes CASSLGSGSTDTQYF.

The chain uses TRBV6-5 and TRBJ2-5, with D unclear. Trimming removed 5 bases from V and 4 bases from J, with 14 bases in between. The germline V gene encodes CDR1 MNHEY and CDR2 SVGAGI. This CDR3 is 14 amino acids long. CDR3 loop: CASSRQDHGETQYF. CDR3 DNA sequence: TGTGCCAGCAGTCGCCAGGATCACGGAGAGACCCAGTACTTC.

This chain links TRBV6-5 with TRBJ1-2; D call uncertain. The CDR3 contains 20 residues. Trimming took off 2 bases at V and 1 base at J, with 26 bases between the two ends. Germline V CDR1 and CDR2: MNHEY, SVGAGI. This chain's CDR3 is CASSYDSSGVRAGFNYGYTF. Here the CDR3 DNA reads TGTGCCAGCAGTTACGACTCGTCGGGAGTTCGGGCCGGGTTTAACTATGGCTACACCTTC.

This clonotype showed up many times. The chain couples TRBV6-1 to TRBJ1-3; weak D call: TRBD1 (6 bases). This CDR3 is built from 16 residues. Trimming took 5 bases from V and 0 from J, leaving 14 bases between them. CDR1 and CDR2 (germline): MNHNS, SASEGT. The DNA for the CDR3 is TGTGCCAGCAGTACTCGAGGGGGATCCTCTGGAAACACCATATATTTT. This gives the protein CASSTRGGSSGNTIYF.

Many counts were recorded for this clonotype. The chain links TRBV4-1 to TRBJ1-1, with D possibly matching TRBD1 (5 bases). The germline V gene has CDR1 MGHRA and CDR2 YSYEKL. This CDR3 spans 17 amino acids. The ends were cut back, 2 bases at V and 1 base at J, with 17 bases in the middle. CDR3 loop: CASSQFIAGGRNTEAFF. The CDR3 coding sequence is TGCGCCAGCAGCCAATTCATAGCGGGGGGGAGGAACACTGAAGCTTTCTTT.

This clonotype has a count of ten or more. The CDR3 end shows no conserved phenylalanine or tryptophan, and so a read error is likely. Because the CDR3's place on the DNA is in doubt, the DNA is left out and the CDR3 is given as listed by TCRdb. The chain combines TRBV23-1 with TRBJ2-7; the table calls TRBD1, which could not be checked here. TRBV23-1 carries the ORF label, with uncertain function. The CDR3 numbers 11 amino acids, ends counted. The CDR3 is CASSQSTGTGP.

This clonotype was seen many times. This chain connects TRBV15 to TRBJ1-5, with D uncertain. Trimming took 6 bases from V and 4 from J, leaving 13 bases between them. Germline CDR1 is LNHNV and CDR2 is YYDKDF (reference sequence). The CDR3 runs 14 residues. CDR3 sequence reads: CATSDRTENQPQHF. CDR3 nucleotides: TGTGCCACCAGTGACCGGACTGAGAATCAGCCCCAGCATTTT.

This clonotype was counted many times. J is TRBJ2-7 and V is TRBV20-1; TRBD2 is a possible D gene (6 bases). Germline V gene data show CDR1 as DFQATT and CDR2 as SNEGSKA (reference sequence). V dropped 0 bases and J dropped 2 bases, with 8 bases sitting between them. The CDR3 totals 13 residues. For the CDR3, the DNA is TGCAGTGCTAGAGATTGGAGGGCCTACGAGCAGTACTTC. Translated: CSARDWRAYEQYF.

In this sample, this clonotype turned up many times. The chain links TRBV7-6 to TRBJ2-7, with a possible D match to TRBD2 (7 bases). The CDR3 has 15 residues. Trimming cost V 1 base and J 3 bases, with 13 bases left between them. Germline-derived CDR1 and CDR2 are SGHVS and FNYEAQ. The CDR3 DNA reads TGTGCCAGCAGCTTAGGCTGGGGGGGCATCTACGAGCAGTACTTC. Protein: CASSLGWGGIYEQYF.

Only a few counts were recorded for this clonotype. The CDR3 sequence: CASSLQGARNEQYF. The CDR3 region has the DNA TGTGCCAGCAGTTTGCAGGGGGCGCGGAACGAGCAGTACTTC. This chain uses TRBV28 with TRBJ2-7; 8 bases are shared with TRBD1. There are 14 residues in the CDR3. With V trimmed by 3 bases and J by 5 bases, 6 bases remained unmatched. Germline V lookup: CDR1 MDHEN, CDR2 SYDVKM.

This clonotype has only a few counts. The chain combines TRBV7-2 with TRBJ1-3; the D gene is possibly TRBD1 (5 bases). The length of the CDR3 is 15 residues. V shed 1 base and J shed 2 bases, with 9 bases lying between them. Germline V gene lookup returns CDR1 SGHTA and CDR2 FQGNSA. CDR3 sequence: CASSLGPGPGNTIYF. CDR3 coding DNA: TGTGCCAGCAGCTTAGGACCGGGGCCTGGAAACACCATATATTTT.

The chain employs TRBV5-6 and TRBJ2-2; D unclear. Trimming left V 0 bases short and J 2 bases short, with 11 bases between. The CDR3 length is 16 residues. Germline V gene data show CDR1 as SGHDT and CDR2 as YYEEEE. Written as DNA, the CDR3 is TGTGCCAGCAGCTTGGAGTGGCGGATAAACACCGGGGAGCTGTTTTTT. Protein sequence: CASSLEWRINTGELFF.

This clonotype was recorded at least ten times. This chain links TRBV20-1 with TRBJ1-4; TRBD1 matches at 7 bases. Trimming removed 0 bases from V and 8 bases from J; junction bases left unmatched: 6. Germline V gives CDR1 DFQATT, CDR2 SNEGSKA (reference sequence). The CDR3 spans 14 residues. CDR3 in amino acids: CSARDDREWEKLFF. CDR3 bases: TGCAGTGCTAGAGATGACAGGGAGTGGGAAAAACTGTTTTTT.

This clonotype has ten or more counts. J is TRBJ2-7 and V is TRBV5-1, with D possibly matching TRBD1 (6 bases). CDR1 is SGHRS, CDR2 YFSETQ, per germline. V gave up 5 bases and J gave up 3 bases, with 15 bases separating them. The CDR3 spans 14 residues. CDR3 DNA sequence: TGCGCCAGCAGTTCTCAAGGACAGAACTACGAGCAGTACTTC. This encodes CASSSQGQNYEQYF.

The CDR3 region is CASSRSKGASTDTQYF. The CDR3 nucleotides read TGTGCCAGCAGCCGCTCCAAGGGGGCGTCCACAGATACGCAGTATTTT. The V and J genes are TRBV7-8 and TRBJ2-3; 7 nucleotides line up with TRBD1. Germline values: CDR1 SGHVS, CDR2 FQNEAQ. The V gene end was trimmed by 5 bases and the J gene end by 2 bases; junction bases not matched to a gene: 10. The CDR3 is 16 residues long. The full variable domain, completed using reference TRBV7-8 and TRBJ2-3, is GAGVSQSPRYKVAKRGQDVALRCDPISGHVSLFWYQQALGQGPEFLTYFQNEAQLDKSGLPSDRFFAERPEGSVSTLKIQRTQQEDSAVYLCASSRSKGASTDTQYFGPGTRLTVL.

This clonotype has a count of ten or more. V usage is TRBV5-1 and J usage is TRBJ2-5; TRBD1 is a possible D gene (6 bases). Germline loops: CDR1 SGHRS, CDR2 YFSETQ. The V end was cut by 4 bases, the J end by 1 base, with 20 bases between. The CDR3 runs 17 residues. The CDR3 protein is CASSPPWTVDFQETQYF. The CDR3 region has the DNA TGCGCCAGCAGCCCCCCCTGGACAGTTGACTTCCAAGAGACCCAGTACTTC.

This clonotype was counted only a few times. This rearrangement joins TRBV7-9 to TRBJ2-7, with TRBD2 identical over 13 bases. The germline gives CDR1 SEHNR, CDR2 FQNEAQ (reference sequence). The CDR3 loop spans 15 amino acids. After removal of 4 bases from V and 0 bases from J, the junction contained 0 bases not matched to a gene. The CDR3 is CASSWTSGGSYEQYF. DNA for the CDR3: TGTGCCAGCAGCTGGACTAGCGGGGGCTCCTACGAGCAGTACTTC.

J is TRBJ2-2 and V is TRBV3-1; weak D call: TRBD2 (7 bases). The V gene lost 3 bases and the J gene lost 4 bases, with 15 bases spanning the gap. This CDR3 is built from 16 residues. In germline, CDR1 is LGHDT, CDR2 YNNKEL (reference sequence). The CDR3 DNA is TGTGCCAGCAGCCAGTGGGATCGGGGGGCCACCGGGGAGCTGTTTTTT. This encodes CASSQWDRGATGELFF. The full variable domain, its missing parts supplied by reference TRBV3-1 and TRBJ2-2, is DTAVSQTPKYLVTQMGNDKSIKCEQNLGHDTMYWYKQDSKKFLKIMFSYNNKELIINETVPNRFSPKSPDKAHLNLHINSLELGDSAVYFCASSQWDRGATGELFFGEGSRLTVL.

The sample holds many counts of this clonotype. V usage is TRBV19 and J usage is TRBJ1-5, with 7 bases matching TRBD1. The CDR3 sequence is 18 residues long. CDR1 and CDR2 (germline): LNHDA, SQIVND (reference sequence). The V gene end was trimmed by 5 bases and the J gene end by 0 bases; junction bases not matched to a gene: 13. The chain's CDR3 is CASSSPGTAFYSNQPQHF. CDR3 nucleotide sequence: TGTGCCAGTAGTTCCCCCGGGACAGCCTTCTATAGCAATCAGCCCCAGCATTTT. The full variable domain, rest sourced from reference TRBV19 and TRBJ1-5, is DGGITQSPKYLFRKEGQNVTLSCEQNLNHDAMYWYRQDPGQGLRLIYYSQIVNDFQKGDIAEGYSVSREKKESFPLTVTSAQKNPTAFYLCASSSPGTAFYSNQPQHFGDGTRLSIL.

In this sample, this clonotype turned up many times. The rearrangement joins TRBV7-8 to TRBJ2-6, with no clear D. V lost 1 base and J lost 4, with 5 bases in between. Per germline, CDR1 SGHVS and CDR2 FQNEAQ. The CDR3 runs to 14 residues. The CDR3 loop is CASSLDSGANVLTF. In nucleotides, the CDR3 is TGTGCCAGCAGCTTAGATTCCGGGGCCAACGTCCTGACTTTC.

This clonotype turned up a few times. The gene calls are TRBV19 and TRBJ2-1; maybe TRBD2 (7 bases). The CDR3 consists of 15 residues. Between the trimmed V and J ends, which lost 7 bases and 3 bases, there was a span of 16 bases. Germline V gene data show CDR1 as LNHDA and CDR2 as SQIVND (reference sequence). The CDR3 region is CASTRGGGLYNEQFF. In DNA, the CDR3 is TGTGCCAGTACCCGTGGGGGGGGCCTCTACAATGAGCAGTTCTTC.

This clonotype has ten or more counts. CDR3 sequence (DNA): TGTGCCAGCAGTCAGGTTGCGAACACCGGGGAGCTGTTTTTT. Amino acid sequence: CASSQVANTGELFF. V usage is TRBV4-2 and J usage is TRBJ2-2; no clear D. The germline V gene encodes CDR1 LGHNA and CDR2 YNFKEQ. Trimming removed 6 bases from V and 0 bases from J, with 8 bases in between. The CDR3 runs 14 residues.

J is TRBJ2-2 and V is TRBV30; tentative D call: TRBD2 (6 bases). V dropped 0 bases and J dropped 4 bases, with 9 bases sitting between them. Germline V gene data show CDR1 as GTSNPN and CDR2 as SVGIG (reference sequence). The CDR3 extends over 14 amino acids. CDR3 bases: TGTGCCTGGAGTGTACTAGCCGGCACCGGGGAGCTGTTTTTT. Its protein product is CAWSVLAGTGELFF.